This T cell receptor (beta chain) was documented in a study of monozygotic twins with inflammatory bowel disease. Added by template switching were UMIs that each held a 6-nucleotide sample barcode. TCRalpha and TCRbeta cDNA was put through two nested PCRs of 16 and 9 cycles. TCRdb reprocessed the 5' RACE reads and stores each CDR3 protein as one record, lacking DNA. This listing includes hundreds of thousands of distinct CDR3 sequences. CDR1 and CDR2 (germline): SEHNR, FQNEAQ (reference sequence). This CDR3 spans 14 amino acids. The study's findings and limits: Possibly because of limited power, concordant and discordant twins showed no difference in repertoire similarity.

Concerning this clonotype: Its antigen is currently unknown.

The V call is TRBV7-9, the J call TRBJ2-7; TCRdb's assignment of TRBD1 cannot be checked, as there is no DNA. Sample: blood. This receptor was identified in a human donor with ulcerative colitis or Crohn's disease, or a healthy co-twin of an affected twin (not recorded which). CDR3 residues: CASRATGSSYEQYF. Variable domain in full (rest from reference TRBV7-9 and TRBJ2-7): DTGVSQNPRHKITKRGQNVTFRCDPISEHNRLYWYRQTLGQGPEFLTYFQNEAQLEKSRLLSDRFSAERPKGSFSTLEIQRTEQGDSAMYLCASRATGSSYEQYFGPGTRLTVT.